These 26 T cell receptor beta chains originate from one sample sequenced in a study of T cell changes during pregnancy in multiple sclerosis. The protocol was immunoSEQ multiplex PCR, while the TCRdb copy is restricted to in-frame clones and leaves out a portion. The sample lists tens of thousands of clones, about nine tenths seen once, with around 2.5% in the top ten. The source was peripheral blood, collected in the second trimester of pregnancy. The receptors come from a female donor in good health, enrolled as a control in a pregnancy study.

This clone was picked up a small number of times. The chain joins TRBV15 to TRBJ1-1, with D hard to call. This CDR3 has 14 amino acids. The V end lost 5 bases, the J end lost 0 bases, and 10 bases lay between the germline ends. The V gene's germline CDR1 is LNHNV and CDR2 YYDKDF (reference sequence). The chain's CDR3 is CATSHTIMNTEAFF. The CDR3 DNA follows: TGTGCCACCAGCCACACAATTATGAACACTGAAGCTTTCTTT.

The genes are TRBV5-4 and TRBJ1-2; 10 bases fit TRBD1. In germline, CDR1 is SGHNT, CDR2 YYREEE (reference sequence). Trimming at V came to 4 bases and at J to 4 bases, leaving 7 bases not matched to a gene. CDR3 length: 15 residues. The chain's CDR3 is CASSAGTGEPYGYTF. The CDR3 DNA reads TGTGCCAGCAGCGCGGGGACAGGGGAACCCTATGGCTACACCTTC.

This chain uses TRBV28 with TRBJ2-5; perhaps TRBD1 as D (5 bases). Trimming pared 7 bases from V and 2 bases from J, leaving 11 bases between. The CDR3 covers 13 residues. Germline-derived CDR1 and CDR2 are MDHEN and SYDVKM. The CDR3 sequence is CASTTDLQETQYF. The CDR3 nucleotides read TGTGCCAGCACGACAGACCTTCAAGAGACCCAGTACTTC.

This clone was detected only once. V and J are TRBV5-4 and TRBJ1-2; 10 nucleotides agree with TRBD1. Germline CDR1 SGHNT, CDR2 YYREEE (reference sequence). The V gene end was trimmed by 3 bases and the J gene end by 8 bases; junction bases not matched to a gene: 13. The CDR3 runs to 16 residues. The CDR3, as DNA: TGTGCCAGCAGCTCAATAGTACCGGGACAGGGGTTCGGCTACACCTTC. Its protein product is CASSSIVPGQGFGYTF.

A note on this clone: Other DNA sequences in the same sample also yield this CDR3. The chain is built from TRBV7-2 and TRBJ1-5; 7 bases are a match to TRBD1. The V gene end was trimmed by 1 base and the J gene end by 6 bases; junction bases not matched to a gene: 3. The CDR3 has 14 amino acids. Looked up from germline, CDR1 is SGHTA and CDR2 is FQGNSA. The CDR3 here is CASSLGQGGQPQHF. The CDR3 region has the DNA TGTGCCAGCAGCTTAGGACAGGGTGGTCAGCCCCAGCATTTT.

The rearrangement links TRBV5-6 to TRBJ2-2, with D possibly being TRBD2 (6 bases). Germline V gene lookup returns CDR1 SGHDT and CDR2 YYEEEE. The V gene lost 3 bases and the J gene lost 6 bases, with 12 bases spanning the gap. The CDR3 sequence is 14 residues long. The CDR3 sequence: CASSWDSKAGELFF. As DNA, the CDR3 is TGTGCCAGCAGCTGGGACTCCAAGGCCGGGGAGCTGTTTTTT.

The CDR3 sequence is CASGGAYYGYTF. The DNA of the CDR3 is TGTGCCAGCGGGGGGGCCTACTATGGCTACACCTTC. The chain recombines TRBV7-2 with TRBJ1-2; TRBD1 is a possible D gene (6 bases). The V end lost 8 bases, the J end lost 3 bases, and 10 bases lay between the germline ends. The length of the CDR3 is 12 residues. From germline, CDR1 is SGHTA and CDR2 FQGNSA.

The CDR3 DNA is TGTGCCAGCAGGCTGGGAGTTTATAGCAATCAGCCCCAGCATTTT. Translating gives CASRLGVYSNQPQHF. V and J are TRBV6-1 and TRBJ1-5, with no clear D. The V gene's germline CDR1 is MNHNS and CDR2 SASEGT. The CDR3 spans 15 residues. V lost 6 bases, J lost 0 bases, and 12 bases lay in between.

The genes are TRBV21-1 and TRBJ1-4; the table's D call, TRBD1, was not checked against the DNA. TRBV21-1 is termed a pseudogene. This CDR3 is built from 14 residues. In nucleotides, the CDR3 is TGTGCCCGCATCATGGACCCAGGGGGTGAAAAACTGTTTTTT. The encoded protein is CARIMDPGGEKLFF.

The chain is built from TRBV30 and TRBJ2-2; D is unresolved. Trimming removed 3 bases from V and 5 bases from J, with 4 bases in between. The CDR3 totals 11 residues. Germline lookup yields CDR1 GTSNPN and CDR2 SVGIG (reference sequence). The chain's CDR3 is CAWRRTGELFF. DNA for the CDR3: TGTGCCTGGAGGAGGACCGGGGAGCTGTTTTTT.

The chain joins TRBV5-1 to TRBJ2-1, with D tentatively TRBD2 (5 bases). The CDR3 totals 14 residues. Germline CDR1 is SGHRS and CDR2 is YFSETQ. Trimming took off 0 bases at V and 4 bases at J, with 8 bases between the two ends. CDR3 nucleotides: TGCGCCAGCAGCTTGGAGCTAGCTTACAATGAGCAGTTCTTC. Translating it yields CASSLELAYNEQFF. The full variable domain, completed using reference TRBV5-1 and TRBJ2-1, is KAGVTQTPRYLIKTRGQQVTLSCSPISGHRSVSWYQQTPGQGLQFLFEYFSETQRNKGNFPGRFSGRQFSNSRSEMNVSTLELGDSALYLCASSLELAYNEQFFGPGTRLTVL.

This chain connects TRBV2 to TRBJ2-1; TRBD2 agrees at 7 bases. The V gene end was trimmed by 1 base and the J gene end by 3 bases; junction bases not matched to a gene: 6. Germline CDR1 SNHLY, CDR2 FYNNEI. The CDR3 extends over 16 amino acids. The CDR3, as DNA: TGTGCCAGCAGTGAAGGGGGCGGGAGCCTCTACAATGAGCAGTTCTTC. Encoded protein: CASSEGGGSLYNEQFF.

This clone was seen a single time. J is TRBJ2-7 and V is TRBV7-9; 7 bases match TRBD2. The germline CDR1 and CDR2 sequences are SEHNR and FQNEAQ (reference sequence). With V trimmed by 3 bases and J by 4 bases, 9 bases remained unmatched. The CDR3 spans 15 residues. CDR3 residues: CASSFETREGYEQYF. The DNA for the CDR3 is TGTGCCAGCAGCTTTGAAACGAGGGAGGGATACGAGCAGTACTTC.

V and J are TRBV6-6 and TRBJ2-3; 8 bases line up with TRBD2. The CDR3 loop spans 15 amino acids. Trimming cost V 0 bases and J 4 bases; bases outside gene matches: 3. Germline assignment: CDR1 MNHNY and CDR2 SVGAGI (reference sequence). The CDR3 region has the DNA TGTGCCAGCAGTTACTCTACGGGAGGGGCAGATACGCAGTATTTT. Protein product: CASSYSTGGADTQYF.

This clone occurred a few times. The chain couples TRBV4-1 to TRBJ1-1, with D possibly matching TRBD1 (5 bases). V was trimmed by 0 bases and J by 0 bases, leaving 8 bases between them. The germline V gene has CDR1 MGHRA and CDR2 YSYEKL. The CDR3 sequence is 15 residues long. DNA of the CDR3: TGCGCCAGCAGCCAAGAATACAGGCTGAACACTGAAGCTTTCTTT. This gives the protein CASSQEYRLNTEAFF.

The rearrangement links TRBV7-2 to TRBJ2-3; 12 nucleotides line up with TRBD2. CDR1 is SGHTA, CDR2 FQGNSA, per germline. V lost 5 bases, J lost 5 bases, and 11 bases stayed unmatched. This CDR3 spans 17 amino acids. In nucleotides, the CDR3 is TGTGCCAGCAGCACAGGGACTAGCGGGCCCTCGGGAGATACGCAGTATTTT. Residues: CASSTGTSGPSGDTQYF.

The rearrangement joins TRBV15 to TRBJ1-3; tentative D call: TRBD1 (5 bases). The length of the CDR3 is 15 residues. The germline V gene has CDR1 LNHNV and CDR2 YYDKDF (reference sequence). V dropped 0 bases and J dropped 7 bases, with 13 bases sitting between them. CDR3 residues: CATSRDRAGRNTIYF. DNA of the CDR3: TGTGCCACCAGCAGAGATAGGGCAGGGCGGAACACCATATATTTT.

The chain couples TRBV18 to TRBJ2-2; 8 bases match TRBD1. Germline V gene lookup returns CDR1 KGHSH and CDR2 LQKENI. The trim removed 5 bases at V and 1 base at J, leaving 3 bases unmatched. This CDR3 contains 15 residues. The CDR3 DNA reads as TGTGCCAGCTCATCCGGGACAGGGAACACCGGGGAGCTGTTTTTT. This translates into CASSSGTGNTGELFF.

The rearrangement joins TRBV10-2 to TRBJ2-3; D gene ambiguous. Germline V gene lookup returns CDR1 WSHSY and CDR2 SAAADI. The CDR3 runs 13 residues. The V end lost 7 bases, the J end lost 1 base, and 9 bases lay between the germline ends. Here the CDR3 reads CASTHLGTDTQYF. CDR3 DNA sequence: TGCGCCAGCACTCACCTAGGCACAGATACGCAGTATTTT.

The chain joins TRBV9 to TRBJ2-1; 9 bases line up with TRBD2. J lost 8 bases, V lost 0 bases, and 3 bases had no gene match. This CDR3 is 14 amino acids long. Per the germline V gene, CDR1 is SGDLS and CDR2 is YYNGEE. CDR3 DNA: TGTGCCAGCAGCGTAGATAGCGGGGGCTATGAGCAGTTCTTC. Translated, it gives CASSVDSGGYEQFF. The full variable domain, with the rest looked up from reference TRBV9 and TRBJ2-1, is DSGVTQTPKHLITATGQRVTLRCSPRSGDLSVYWYQQSLDQGLQFLIQYYNGEERAKGNILERFSAQQFPDLHSELNLSSLELGDSALYFCASSVDSGGYEQFFGPGTRLTVL.

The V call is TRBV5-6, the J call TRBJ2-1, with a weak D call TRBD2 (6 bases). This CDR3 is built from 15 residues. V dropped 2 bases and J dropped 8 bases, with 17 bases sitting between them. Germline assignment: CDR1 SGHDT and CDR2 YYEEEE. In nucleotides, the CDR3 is TGTGCCAGCAGCTTACTGAGCGGGCCCCGAGATGAGCAGTTCTTC. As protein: CASSLLSGPRDEQFF.

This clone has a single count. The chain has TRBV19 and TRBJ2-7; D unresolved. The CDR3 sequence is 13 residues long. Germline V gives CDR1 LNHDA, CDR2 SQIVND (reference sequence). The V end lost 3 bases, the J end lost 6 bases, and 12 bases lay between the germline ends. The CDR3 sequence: CASSILFRSEQYF. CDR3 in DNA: TGTGCCAGTAGTATCCTCTTCCGGTCCGAGCAGTACTTC.

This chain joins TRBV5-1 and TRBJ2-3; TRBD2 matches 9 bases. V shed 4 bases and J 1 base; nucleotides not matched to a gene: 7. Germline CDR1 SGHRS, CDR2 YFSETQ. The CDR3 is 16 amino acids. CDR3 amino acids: CASSVPSGGRTDTQYF. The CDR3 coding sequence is TGCGCCAGCAGCGTACCGAGCGGGGGGCGCACAGATACGCAGTATTTT.

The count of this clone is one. The CDR3 coding sequence is TGTGCCAGCAGTGAAGCTTCGCAGTCCACCGGGGAGCTGTTTTTT. Residues: CASSEASQSTGELFF. V and J are TRBV2 and TRBJ2-2; D uncertain. The CDR3 totals 15 residues. CDR1 is SNHLY and CDR2 is FYNNEI in the germline V gene. Trimming removed 0 bases at V and 4 bases at J, with 9 bases between.

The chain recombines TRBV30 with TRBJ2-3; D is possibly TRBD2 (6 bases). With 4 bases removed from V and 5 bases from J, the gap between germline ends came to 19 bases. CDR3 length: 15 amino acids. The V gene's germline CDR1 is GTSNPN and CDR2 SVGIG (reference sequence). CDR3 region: CAWIKISTGGDTQYF. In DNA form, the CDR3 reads TGTGCCTGGATTAAAATATCTACCGGGGGAGATACGCAGTATTTT.

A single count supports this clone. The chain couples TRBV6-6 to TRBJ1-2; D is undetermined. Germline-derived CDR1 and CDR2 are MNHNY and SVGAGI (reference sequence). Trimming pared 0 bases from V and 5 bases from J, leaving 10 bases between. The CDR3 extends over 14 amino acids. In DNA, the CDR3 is TGTGCCAGCAGTTACTCCCCCGGGGTATATGGCTACACCTTC. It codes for CASSYSPGVYGYTF.